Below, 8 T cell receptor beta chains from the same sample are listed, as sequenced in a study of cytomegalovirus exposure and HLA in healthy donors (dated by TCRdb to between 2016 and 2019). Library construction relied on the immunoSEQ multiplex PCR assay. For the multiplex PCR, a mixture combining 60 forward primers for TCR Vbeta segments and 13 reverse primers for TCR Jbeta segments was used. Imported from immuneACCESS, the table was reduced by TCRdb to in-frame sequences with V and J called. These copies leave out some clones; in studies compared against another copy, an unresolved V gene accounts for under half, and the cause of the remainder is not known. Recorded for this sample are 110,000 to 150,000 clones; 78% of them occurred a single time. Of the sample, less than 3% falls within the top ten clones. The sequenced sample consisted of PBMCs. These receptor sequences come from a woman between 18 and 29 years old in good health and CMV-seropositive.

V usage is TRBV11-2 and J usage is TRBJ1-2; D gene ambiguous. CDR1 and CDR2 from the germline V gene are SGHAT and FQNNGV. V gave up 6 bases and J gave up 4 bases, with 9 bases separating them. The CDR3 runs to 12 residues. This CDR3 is CASSREVYGYTF. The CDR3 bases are TGTGCCAGCAGTAGGGAGGTCTATGGCTACACCTTC.

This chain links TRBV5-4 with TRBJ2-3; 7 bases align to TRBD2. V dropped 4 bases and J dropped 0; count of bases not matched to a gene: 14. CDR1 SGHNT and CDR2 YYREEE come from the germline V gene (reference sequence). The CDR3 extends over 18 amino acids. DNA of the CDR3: TGTGCCAGCAGCCGCTCGGGAGGACGTCTTCCTAGCACAGATACGCAGTATTTT. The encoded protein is CASSRSGGRLPSTDTQYF.

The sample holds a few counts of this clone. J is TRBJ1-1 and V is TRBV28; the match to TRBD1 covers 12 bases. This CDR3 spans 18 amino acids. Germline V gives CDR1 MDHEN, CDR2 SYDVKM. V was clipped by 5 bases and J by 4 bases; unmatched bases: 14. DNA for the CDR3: TGTGCCAGCAGTATCCCCCCCGGGACAGGGGGCGCGGGCACTGAAGCTTTCTTT. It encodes CASSIPPGTGGAGTEAFF.

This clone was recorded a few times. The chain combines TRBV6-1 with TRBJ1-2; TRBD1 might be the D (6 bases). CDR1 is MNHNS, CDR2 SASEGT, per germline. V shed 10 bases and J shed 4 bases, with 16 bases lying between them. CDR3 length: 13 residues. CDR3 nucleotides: TGTGCCACCATAGGACAGAATGTCTATGGCTACACCTTC. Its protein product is CATIGQNVYGYTF.

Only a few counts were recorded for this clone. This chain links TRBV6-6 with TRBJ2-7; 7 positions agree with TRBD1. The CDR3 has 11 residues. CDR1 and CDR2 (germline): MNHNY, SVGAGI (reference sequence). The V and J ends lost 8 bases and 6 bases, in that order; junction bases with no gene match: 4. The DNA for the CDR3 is TGTGCCAGCCTTGGGGACAGCGAGCAGTACTTC. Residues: CASLGDSEQYF.

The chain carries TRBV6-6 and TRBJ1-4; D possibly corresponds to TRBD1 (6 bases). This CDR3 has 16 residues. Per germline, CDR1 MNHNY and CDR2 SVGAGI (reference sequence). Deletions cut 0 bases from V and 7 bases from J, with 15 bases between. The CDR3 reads CASSYSSGASGEKLFF. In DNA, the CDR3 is TGTGCCAGCAGTTACTCATCAGGGGCCAGTGGTGAAAAACTGTTTTTT.

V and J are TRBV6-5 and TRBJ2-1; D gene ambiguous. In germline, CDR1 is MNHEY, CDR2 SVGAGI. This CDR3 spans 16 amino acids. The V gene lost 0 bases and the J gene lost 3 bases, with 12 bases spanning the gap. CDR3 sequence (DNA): TGTGCCAGCAGTTACTCCCCCCTAGAGGTCTACAATGAGCAGTTCTTC. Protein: CASSYSPLEVYNEQFF.

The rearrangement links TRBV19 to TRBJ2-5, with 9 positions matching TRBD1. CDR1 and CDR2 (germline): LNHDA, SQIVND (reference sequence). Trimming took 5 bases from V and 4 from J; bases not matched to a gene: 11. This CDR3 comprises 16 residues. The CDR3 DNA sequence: TGTGCCAGTAGTGCTAGAACAGGGGGCTCAGGAGAGACCCAGTACTTC. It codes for CASSARTGGSGETQYF.